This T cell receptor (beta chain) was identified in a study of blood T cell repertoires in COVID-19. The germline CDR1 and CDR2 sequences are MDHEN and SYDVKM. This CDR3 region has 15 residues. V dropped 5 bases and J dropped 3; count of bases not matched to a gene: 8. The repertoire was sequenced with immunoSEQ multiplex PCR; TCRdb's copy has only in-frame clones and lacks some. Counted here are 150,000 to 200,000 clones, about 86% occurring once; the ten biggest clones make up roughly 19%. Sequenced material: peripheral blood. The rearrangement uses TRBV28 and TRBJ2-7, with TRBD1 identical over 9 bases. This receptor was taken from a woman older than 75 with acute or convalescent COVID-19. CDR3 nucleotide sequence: TGTGCCAGCAGTCGGACAGGGGATCTGGGCTACGAGCAGTACTTC. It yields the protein CASSRTGDLGYEQYF.